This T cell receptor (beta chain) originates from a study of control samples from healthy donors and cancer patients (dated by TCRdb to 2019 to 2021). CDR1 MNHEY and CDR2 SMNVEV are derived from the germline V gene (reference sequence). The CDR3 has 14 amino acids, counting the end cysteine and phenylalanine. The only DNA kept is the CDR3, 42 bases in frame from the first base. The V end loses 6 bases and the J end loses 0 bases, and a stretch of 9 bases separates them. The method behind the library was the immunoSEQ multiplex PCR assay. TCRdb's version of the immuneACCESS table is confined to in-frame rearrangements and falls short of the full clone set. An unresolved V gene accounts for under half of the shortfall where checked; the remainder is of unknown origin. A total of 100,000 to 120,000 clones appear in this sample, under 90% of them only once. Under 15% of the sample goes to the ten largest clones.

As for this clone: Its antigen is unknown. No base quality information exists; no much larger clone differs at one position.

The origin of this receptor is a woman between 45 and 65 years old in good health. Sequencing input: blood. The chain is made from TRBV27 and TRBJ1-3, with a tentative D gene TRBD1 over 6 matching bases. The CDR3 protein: CASSRGHSGNTIYF. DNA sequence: TGTGCCAGCAGCAGGGGCCACTCTGGAAACACCATATATTTT.